What follows are 10 T cell receptor beta chains derived from one specimen sequenced in a study of post-analysis software for immune sequencing data. The antigens these receptors bind are not known. Unique-molecular-identifier-tagged TCR beta cDNA libraries were used. Each CDR3 protein is one row after TCRdb ran MiXCR on the PCR reads. The table shows a few hundred thousand distinct CDR3 sequences, with around 40% occurring only once. Findings of the study overall: Patients had higher frequencies than controls of about five TRBV segments, including TRBV5-6, TRBV5-1 and TRBV20-1.

Material for sequencing was blood. The origin of the receptors is a girl aged 5-17 years with multiple sclerosis.

V gene TRBV5-1 combines with J gene TRBJ1-2; D possibly corresponds to TRBD1 (5 bases). The CDR3 runs 13 residues. Germline values: CDR1 SGHRS, CDR2 YFSETQ. V was cut by 1 base and J by 6 bases, with 10 bases left in between. The CDR3 coding sequence is TGCGCCAGCAGCTTGTCAGGGAACGATGGCTACACCTTC. It encodes CASSLSGNDGYTF.

The V gene is TRBV9, the J gene TRBJ1-5; TRBD1 matches at 7 bases. The CDR3 has 14 residues. V lost 4 bases, J lost 7 bases, and 8 bases stayed unmatched. Germline CDR1 SGDLS, CDR2 YYNGEE. The CDR3 region has the DNA TGTGCCAGCAGCCGAGACAGGGCGAGCCAGCCCCAGCATTTT. Residues: CASSRDRASQPQHF. Full variable domain (remainder filled in from reference TRBV9 and TRBJ1-5): DSGVTQTPKHLITATGQRVTLRCSPRSGDLSVYWYQQSLDQGLQFLIQYYNGEERAKGNILERFSAQQFPDLHSELNLSSLELGDSALYFCASSRDRASQPQHFGDGTRLSIL.

The chain couples TRBV3-1 to TRBJ2-1; 7 nucleotides line up with TRBD2. Per germline, CDR1 LGHDT and CDR2 YNNKEL (reference sequence). The V segment lost 4 bases and the J segment 0 bases; nucleotides outside the gene matches: 9. The CDR3 spans 17 residues. The CDR3 protein is CASSPRDYLSSYNEQFF. The CDR3 DNA reads as TGTGCCAGCAGCCCCCGGGACTACCTCAGCTCCTACAATGAGCAGTTCTTC.

The rearrangement uses TRBV29-1 and TRBJ2-3, with 8 bases identical to TRBD2. The germline V gene encodes CDR1 SQVTM and CDR2 ANQGSEA. The CDR3 contains 13 residues. The V gene end was trimmed by 7 bases and the J gene end by 5 bases; junction bases not matched to a gene: 8. CDR3 sequence reads: CSGGAGAGDTQYF. The CDR3, as DNA: TGCAGCGGGGGAGCGGGAGCGGGAGATACGCAGTATTTT.

This clonotype was observed a handful of times. The chain recombines TRBV5-1 with TRBJ2-3; D unresolved. Trimming took off 0 bases at V and 6 bases at J, with 2 bases between the two ends. This CDR3 region has 11 residues. Germline-derived CDR1 and CDR2 are SGHRS and YFSETQ. Written as DNA, the CDR3 is TGCGCCAGCAGCTTGGACGATACGCAGTATTTT. The encoded protein is CASSLDDTQYF. Full variable domain (missing parts from reference TRBV5-1 and TRBJ2-3): KAGVTQTPRYLIKTRGQQVTLSCSPISGHRSVSWYQQTPGQGLQFLFEYFSETQRNKGNFPGRFSGRQFSNSRSEMNVSTLELGDSALYLCASSLDDTQYFGPGTRLTVL.

The table lists this clonotype with a count of one. V is TRBV7-9 and J is TRBJ2-1; 7 nucleotides line up with TRBD1. V gave up 6 bases and J gave up 11 bases; unmatched junction bases: 7. The CDR3 has 12 amino acids. CDR1 and CDR2 (germline): SEHNR, FQNEAQ (reference sequence). The CDR3 here is CASSSRGQKQFF. CDR3 nucleotides: TGTGCCAGCAGTTCAAGGGGACAGAAGCAGTTCTTC.

There are a few counts of this clonotype. The V gene is TRBV29-1, the J gene TRBJ2-5; possibly TRBD1 for D (5 bases). Between the trimmed V and J ends, which lost 3 bases and 5 bases, there was a span of 19 bases. There are 15 residues in the CDR3. CDR1 and CDR2 (germline): SQVTM, ANQGSEA. The CDR3 is CSVDWPGRPLETQYF. The CDR3 coding sequence is TGCAGCGTTGACTGGCCAGGGCGACCACTGGAGACCCAGTACTTC.

This clonotype was counted a few times. The genes are TRBV9 and TRBJ2-5; D gene ambiguous. Germline CDR1 reads SGDLS; CDR2 reads YYNGEE. Trimming pared 0 bases from V and 0 bases from J, leaving 6 bases between. The CDR3 runs to 14 residues. The CDR3 reads CASSVDGYQETQYF. DNA for the CDR3: TGTGCCAGCAGCGTAGACGGCTACCAAGAGACCCAGTACTTC.

This sequence joins TRBV4-1 and TRBJ2-1, with TRBD2 matching 9 bases. From germline, CDR1 is MGHRA and CDR2 YSYEKL. V was pared by 4 bases and J by 8 bases, with 9 bases of the junction left unmatched. This CDR3 contains 15 residues. CDR3 in DNA: TGCGCCAGCAGCCCGTCCGGGACTAGCACCGATGAGCAGTTCTTC. Encoded protein: CASSPSGTSTDEQFF.

V is TRBV14 and J is TRBJ1-2; D gene unclear. Germline CDR1 reads SGHDN; CDR2 reads FVKESK. The CDR3 sequence is 12 residues long. V lost 1 base and J 3 bases, leaving 3 bases between the germline ends. DNA of the CDR3: TGTGCCAGCAGCCAAGCTTACTATGGCTACACCTTC. The encoded protein is CASSQAYYGYTF.